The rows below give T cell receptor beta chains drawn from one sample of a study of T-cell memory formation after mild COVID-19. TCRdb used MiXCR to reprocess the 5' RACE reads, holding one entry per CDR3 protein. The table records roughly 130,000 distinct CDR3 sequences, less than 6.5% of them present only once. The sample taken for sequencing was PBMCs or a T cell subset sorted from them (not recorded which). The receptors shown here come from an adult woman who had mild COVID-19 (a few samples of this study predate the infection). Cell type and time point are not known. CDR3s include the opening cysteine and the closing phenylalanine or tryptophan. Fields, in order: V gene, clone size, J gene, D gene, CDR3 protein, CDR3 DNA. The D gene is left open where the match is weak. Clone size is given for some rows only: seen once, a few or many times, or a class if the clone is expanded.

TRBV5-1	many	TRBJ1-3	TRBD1	CASSTGQVYSGNTIYF	TGCGCCAGCAGCACGGGACAGGTCTACTCTGGAAACACCATATATTTT
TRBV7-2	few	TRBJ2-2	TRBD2	CASSLHGGAGELFF	TGTGCCAGCAGCTTACACGGGGGGGCCGGGGAGCTGTTTTTT
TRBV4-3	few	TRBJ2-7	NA	CASSQDFQGYEQYF	TGCGCCAGCAGCCAGGATTTCCAGGGTTACGAGCAGTACTTC
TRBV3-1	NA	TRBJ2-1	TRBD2	CASSSSSGGPHEQFF	TGTGCCAGCAGCTCCTCTAGCGGGGGGCCCCATGAGCAGTTCTTC
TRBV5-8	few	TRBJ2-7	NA	CASSYRDRIYEQYF	TGTGCCAGCAGCTACCGGGACCGGATCTACGAGCAGTACTTC
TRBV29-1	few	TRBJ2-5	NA	CSVAPGSGGETQYF	TGCAGCGTCGCCCCGGGTTCCGGTGGGGAGACCCAGTACTTC
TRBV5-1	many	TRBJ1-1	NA	CASSFQGNTEAFF	TGCGCCAGCAGCTTCCAGGGGAACACTGAAGCTTTCTTT
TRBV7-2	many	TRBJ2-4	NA	CASSLVGGGQNIQYF	TGTGCCAGCAGCTTAGTCGGTGGAGGACAAAACATTCAGTACTTC
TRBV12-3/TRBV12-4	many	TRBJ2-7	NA	CASTQRGANIYEQYF	TGTGCCAGCACCCAAAGGGGGGCAAACATCTACGAGCAGTACTTC
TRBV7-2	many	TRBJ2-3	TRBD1	CASSRKNRGSADTQYF	TGTGCCAGCAGCCGAAAAAACAGGGGGAGCGCAGATACGCAGTATTTT
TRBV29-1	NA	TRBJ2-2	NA	CSVDRLNTGELFF	TGCAGCGTTGACAGACTGAACACCGGGGAGCTGTTTTTT
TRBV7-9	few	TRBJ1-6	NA	CASSTAGAHNSPLHF	TGTGCCAGCAGCACCGCAGGGGCTCATAATTCACCCCTCCACTTT
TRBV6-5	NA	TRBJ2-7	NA	CASNPGVAYEQYF	TGTGCCAGCAACCCCGGGGTCGCCTACGAGCAGTACTTC
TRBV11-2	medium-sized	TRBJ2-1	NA	CASSFDSGPGGQFF	TGTGCCAGCAGCTTCGACTCTGGGCCCGGGGGGCAGTTCTTC
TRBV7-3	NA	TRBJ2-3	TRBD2	CASSPGGLVTDTQYF	TGTGCCAGCAGCCCGGGGGGACTAGTGACAGATACGCAGTATTTT
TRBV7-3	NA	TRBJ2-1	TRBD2	CASSRTSGGWNEQFF	TGTGCCAGCAGCCGTACTAGCGGGGGTTGGAATGAGCAGTTCTTC
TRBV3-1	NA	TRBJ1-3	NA	CASSQGVSPLPGNTIYF	TGTGCCAGCAGCCAAGGGGTCAGCCCCCTACCAGGAAACACCATATATTTT
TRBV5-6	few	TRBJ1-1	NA	CASCYGAPMNTEAFF	TGTGCCAGCTGCTATGGGGCCCCGATGAACACTGAAGCTTTCTTT
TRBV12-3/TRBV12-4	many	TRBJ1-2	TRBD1	CASSRGQGANYGYTF	TGTGCCAGCAGCAGAGGACAGGGGGCTAACTATGGCTACACCTTC
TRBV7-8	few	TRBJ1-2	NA	CASSLASGRGDGYTF	TGTGCCAGCAGCTTAGCGTCGGGCAGGGGCGATGGCTACACCTTC
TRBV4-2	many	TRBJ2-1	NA	CASSHPFEGNEQFF	TGTGCCAGCAGCCACCCCTTTGAAGGGAATGAGCAGTTCTTC
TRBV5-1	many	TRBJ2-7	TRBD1	CASSWTGDSYEQYF	TGCGCCAGCAGCTGGACAGGGGATTCCTACGAGCAGTACTTC
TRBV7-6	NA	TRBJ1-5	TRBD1	CASSLETGGQPQHF	TGTGCCAGCAGCTTAGAGACAGGGGGTCAGCCCCAGCATTTT
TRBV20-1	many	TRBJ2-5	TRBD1	CSARARLTRTGGTETQYF	TGCAGTGCTAGAGCGCGTTTGACTCGGACAGGGGGCACAGAGACCCAGTACTTC
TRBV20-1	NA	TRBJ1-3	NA	CSASGGPSGNTIYF	TGCAGTGCTAGTGGGGGCCCCTCTGGAAACACCATATATTTT
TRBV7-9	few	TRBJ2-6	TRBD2	CASSLGRGSGANVLTF	TGTGCCAGCAGCCTAGGGAGGGGCTCTGGGGCCAACGTCCTGACTTTC
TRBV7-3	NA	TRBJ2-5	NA	CASSSGAGWSETQYF	TGTGCCAGCAGCTCAGGGGCAGGGTGGTCGGAGACCCAGTACTTC
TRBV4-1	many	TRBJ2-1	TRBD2	CASSQGRAGGYNEQFF	TGCGCCAGCAGCCAAGGTCGAGCGGGGGGCTACAATGAGCAGTTCTTC
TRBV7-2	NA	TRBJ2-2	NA	CASSFGAGRTGELFF	TGTGCCAGCAGCTTTGGGGCAGGGCGCACCGGGGAGCTGTTTTTT
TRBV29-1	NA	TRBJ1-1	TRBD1	CSVAGQQNTEAFF	TGCAGCGTTGCGGGACAGCAGAACACTGAAGCTTTCTTT
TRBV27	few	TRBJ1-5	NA	CASRGHINQPQHF	TGTGCCAGCAGGGGACATATAAATCAGCCCCAGCATTTT
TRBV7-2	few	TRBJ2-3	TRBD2	CASSLALAGGADTQYF	TGTGCCAGCAGCTTAGCTCTAGCGGGAGGGGCAGATACGCAGTATTTT
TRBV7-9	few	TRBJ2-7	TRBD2	CASSFTGTRVSEQYF	TGTGCCAGCAGCTTTACCGGGACTAGGGTCTCCGAGCAGTACTTC
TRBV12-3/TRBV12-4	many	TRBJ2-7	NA	CASSLGGAGSYEQYF	TGTGCCAGCAGTTTAGGGGGCGCTGGGTCCTACGAGCAGTACTTC
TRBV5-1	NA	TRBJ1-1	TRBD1	CASSLGQGARMNTEAFF	TGCGCCAGCAGCTTGGGGCAGGGGGCGAGAATGAACACTGAAGCTTTCTTT
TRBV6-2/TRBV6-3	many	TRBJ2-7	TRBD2	CASRTGLAGTFYEQYF	TGTGCCAGCAGAACGGGACTAGCGGGAACTTTCTACGAGCAGTACTTC
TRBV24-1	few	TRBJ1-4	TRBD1	CATSDSGQGPGEKLFF	TGTGCCACCAGTGATTCGGGACAGGGCCCCGGTGAAAAACTGTTTTTT
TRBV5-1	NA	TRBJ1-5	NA	CASSLLGEGEPQHF	TGCGCCAGCAGCTTGTTGGGGGAAGGGGAGCCCCAGCATTTT
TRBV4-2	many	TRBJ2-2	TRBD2	CASSQAGTSNTGELFF	TGTGCCAGCAGCCAAGCCGGGACTAGTAACACCGGGGAGCTGTTTTTT
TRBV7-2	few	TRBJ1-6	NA	CASSSQFTGVDNSPLHF	TGTGCCAGCAGCTCCCAATTCACGGGGGTTGATAATTCACCCCTCCACTTT
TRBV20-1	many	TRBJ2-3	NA	CSAMGLSGPGTDTQYF	TGCAGTGCCATGGGTTTGAGCGGGCCCGGCACAGATACGCAGTATTTT
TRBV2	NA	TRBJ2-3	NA	CASSDRTGVTDTQYF	TGTGCCAGCAGTGATCGGACGGGTGTCACAGATACGCAGTATTTT
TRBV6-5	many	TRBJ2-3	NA	CASSPATVSTDTQYF	TGTGCCAGCAGCCCGGCGACAGTCAGCACAGATACGCAGTATTTT
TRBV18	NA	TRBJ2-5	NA	CASSLREGETQYF	TGTGCCAGCTCACTGCGGGAAGGAGAGACCCAGTACTTC
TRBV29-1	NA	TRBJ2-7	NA	CSVGKSSYEQYF	TGCAGCGTTGGCAAGAGCTCCTACGAGCAGTACTTC
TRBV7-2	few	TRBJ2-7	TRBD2	CASSSLALAGGGGYEQYF	TGTGCCAGCAGCTCCCTGGCTCTAGCGGGTGGGGGAGGGTACGAGCAGTACTTC
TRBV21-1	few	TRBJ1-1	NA	CASSKKRLRRPYTEAFF	TGTGCCAGCAGCAAAAAACGATTAAGGCGACCCTACACTGAAGCTTTCTTT
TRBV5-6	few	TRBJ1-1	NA	CASSFRGSPLNTEAFF	TGTGCCAGCAGCTTTAGAGGTTCCCCCCTGAACACTGAAGCTTTCTTT